This record looks at one TCR beta chain sequence and its context. The antigen remains unidentified. CDR3 size: 14 residues. Trimming removed 8 bases at V and 4 bases at J, with 17 bases between. CDR1 MNHNS and CDR2 SASEGT come from the germline V gene. The data are from a study of OX40 agonist ivuxolimab in advanced cancers. Study-wide background: Patients were dosed intravenously with ivuxolimab at 0.01 to 10 mg/kg every 2 weeks. It was permissible to have had prior anti-PD-1, anti-PD-L1 or anti-CTLA-4 therapy, and approximately 41% had some. Partial responses were seen in three patients, one with hepatocellular carcinoma and two with cutaneous melanoma.

Points from the study as a whole: With doses of 0.1 to 3.0 mg/kg, CD4+ and CD8+ blood T cells had undergone clonal expansion by week 6.

TCRdb's table, derived via immunoSEQ multiplex PCR, lists solely in-frame clones and lacks some. This table holds some 3,400 clones, about 92% found once. The rearrangement joins TRBV6-1 to TRBJ1-2; tentatively, D is TRBD1 (6 bases). The source was CD4+ or CD8+ T cells sorted from blood, collected in a trial of the OX40 agonist ivuxolimab. This receptor was taken from an adult with an advanced solid tumor such as melanoma, head and neck, liver or kidney cancer. The CDR3 sequence: CASRTDVPPYGYTF. In DNA form, the CDR3 reads TGTGCCAGCCGGACAGACGTCCCTCCCTATGGCTACACCTTC.